Listed below are T cell receptor beta chains from one sample, sequenced in a study of blood T cell repertoires in COVID-19. Data came from immunoSEQ multiplex PCR; TCRdb stores just in-frame clones and leaves some out. The data hold tens of thousands of clones, with approximately 80% observed a single time. Sequencing was done on a sample of peripheral blood. These receptors all stem from a human donor in a cohort sampled during active COVID-19. Each CDR3 is given with its conserved first and last residue. A D gene is named only where the DNA matches it firmly. The size of a clone is reported for some rows only, either as once, few or many, or as a class for expanded clones.

abundance,j_gene,v_gene,d_gene,CDR3aa,CDR3nt
-,TRBJ1-4,TRBV7-8,TRBD1,CASSLTGGREKLFF,TGTGCCAGCAGCTTAACAGGGGGTCGAGAAAAACTGTTTTTT
-,TRBJ1-2,TRBV5-1,TRBD1,CASTTGAGGSGYTF,TGCGCCAGCACCACTGGGGCAGGGGGCAGTGGCTACACCTTC
-,TRBJ1-1,TRBV9,-,CASSRDFSGTEAFF,TGTGCCAGCAGCCGGGACTTTTCGGGCACTGAAGCTTTCTTT
-,TRBJ1-1,TRBV12-3/TRBV12-4,-,CASSPRQEAFF,TGTGCCAGCAGCCCAAGACAGGAAGCTTTCTTT
-,TRBJ2-3,TRBV13,TRBD2,CASSFGGGVLTDTQYF,TGTGCCAGCAGCTTTGGCGGGGGGGTTTTAACAGATACGCAGTATTTT
-,TRBJ2-7,TRBV5-1,-,CASSLGTRDIRGEQYF,TGCGCCAGCAGCTTGGGGACCCGGGACATCCGGGGCGAGCAGTACTTC
once,TRBJ1-6,TRBV19,-,CASSIESPRASPLHF,TGTGCCAGTAGTATAGAGAGCCCCAGGGCTTCACCCCTCCACTTT
once,TRBJ2-6,TRBV5-4,-,CATPEGSGANVLTF,TGTGCTACTCCCGAGGGCTCTGGGGCCAACGTCCTGACTTTC
-,TRBJ2-5,TRBV19,-,CASSIEGGGGRETQYF,TGTGCCAGTAGTATAGAGGGAGGAGGGGGCAGAGAGACCCAGTACTTC
-,TRBJ1-3,TRBV11-2,-,CASSPPDSVRNTIYF,TGTGCCAGCAGCCCACCCGACAGCGTACGAAACACCATATATTTT
-,TRBJ1-6,TRBV5-1,-,CASSLGPAGNSPLHF,TGCGCCAGCAGCTTGGGTCCGGCGGGGAATTCACCCCTCCACTTT
-,TRBJ2-2,TRBV2,-,CASGALMNTGELFF,TGTGCCAGCGGGGCGCTCATGAACACCGGGGAGCTGTTTTTT
few,TRBJ1-1,TRBV15,TRBD1,CATSLDRAALEAFF,TGTGCCACCAGTCTTGACAGGGCGGCCCTTGAAGCTTTCTTT
-,TRBJ2-5,TRBV5-4,-,CASSLSVQETQYF,TGTGCCAGCAGCTTGTCCGTTCAAGAGACCCAGTACTTC
-,TRBJ1-6,TRBV5-6,TRBD1,CASSSGQGARNSPLHF,TGTGCCAGCAGCTCGGGACAGGGGGCGCGCAATTCACCCCTCCACTTT
-,TRBJ1-1,TRBV11-2,-,CASSLSRATNTEAFF,TGTGCCAGCAGCTTATCCAGGGCGACGAACACTGAAGCTTTCTTT
-,TRBJ1-2,TRBV28,-,CASSLEDLNYGYTF,TGTGCCAGCAGTTTGGAAGACTTAAACTATGGCTACACCTTC
-,TRBJ2-7,TRBV20-1,TRBD1,CSASGAGGLYEQYF,TGCAGTGCTAGTGGTGCAGGGGGCCTTTACGAGCAGTACTTC
-,TRBJ2-1,TRBV2,TRBD2,CASSPTSGSRNNEQFF,TGTGCCAGCAGTCCGACTAGCGGGAGCAGAAACAATGAGCAGTTCTTC
-,TRBJ2-1,TRBV27,TRBD1,CASGTLRDRGPDEQFF,TGTGCCAGCGGGACCCTCCGGGACAGGGGGCCCGATGAGCAGTTCTTC
many,TRBJ2-5,TRBV19,-,CASSINPEETQYF,TGTGCCAGTAGTATAAATCCCGAGGAGACCCAGTACTTC
-,TRBJ1-1,TRBV9,-,CAPGGSNTEAFF,TGTGCCCCCGGTGGTTCGAACACTGAAGCTTTCTTT
-,TRBJ1-1,TRBV6-5,TRBD1,CASSFGTGGNTEAFF,TGTGCCAGCAGCTTTGGGACAGGGGGGAACACTGAAGCTTTCTTT
-,TRBJ1-1,TRBV28,-,CASRPYGRGGNTEAFF,TGTGCCAGCAGACCATATGGCCGAGGCGGGAACACTGAAGCTTTCTTT
-,TRBJ2-1,TRBV11-2,TRBD1,CASSEGQGVTEQFF,TGTGCCAGCAGCGAAGGACAGGGGGTGACTGAGCAGTTCTTC
-,TRBJ1-2,TRBV21-1,-,CASSTRNYGYTF,TGTGCCAGCAGCACCCGGAACTATGGCTACACCTTC
-,TRBJ2-1,TRBV5-4,-,CASSFGGIDNEQFF,TGTGCCAGCAGCTTCGGGGGAATCGACAATGAGCAGTTCTTC
-,TRBJ1-3,TRBV7-6,TRBD1,CASSLDRGSGNTIYF,TGTGCCAGCAGCCTTGACAGGGGCTCTGGAAACACCATATATTTT
-,TRBJ2-7,TRBV5-4,TRBD1,CASSPGQSYEQYF,TGTGCCAGCAGCCCGGGACAGTCATACGAGCAGTACTTC
-,TRBJ2-5,TRBV18,TRBD2,CASSRGLAGVGETQYF,TGTGCCAGCTCGCGAGGACTAGCGGGAGTAGGGGAGACCCAGTACTTC
-,TRBJ1-2,TRBV5-1,-,CASSSFGSIADYGYTF,TGCGCCAGCAGCTCGTTCGGGTCGATAGCCGACTATGGCTACACCTTC
-,TRBJ2-7,TRBV12-3/TRBV12-4,-,CASNREGYEQYF,TGTGCCAGCAACAGGGAAGGCTACGAGCAGTACTTC
-,TRBJ2-2,TRBV3-1/TRBV3-2,TRBD2,CASRASGNTGELFF,TGTGCCAGCCGGGCTAGCGGGAACACCGGGGAGCTGTTTTTT
-,TRBJ2-1,TRBV10-3,-,CAISGGTLTNNEQFF,TGTGCCATCAGTGGGGGCACTCTTACAAACAATGAGCAGTTCTTC
-,TRBJ2-2,TRBV6-6,TRBD1,CASSRDSTGELFF,TGTGCCAGCAGCCGGGACAGCACCGGGGAGCTGTTTTTT
-,TRBJ2-2,TRBV28,TRBD2,CASRPGLAPNTGELFF,TGTGCCAGCAGACCCGGACTAGCCCCGAACACCGGGGAGCTGTTTTTT
-,TRBJ1-2,TRBV19,-,CASSIQGPGYGYTF,TGTGCCAGTAGTATACAGGGGCCCGGCTATGGCTACACCTTC
-,TRBJ2-1,TRBV19,-,CASSPTTAPGQYNEQFF,TGTGCCAGTAGTCCAACTACCGCCCCGGGACAATACAATGAGCAGTTCTTC
-,TRBJ2-7,TRBV18,-,CASSPGDYEQYF,TGTGCCAGCTCACCCGGGGACTACGAGCAGTACTTC
-,TRBJ1-2,TRBV11-2,-,CASSSLRYGYTF,TGTGCCAGCAGCTCCCTCCGCTATGGCTACACCTTC
-,TRBJ1-4,TRBV9,TRBD1,CASSTGTGNEKLFF,TGTGCCAGCAGCACCGGGACAGGGAATGAAAAACTGTTTTTT
-,TRBJ2-7,TRBV3-1/TRBV3-2,-,CASSPFISFLDEQYF,TGTGCCAGCAGCCCGTTTATCAGTTTCCTCGACGAGCAGTACTTC
-,TRBJ1-1,TRBV19,-,CASSIDSWEDTEAFF,TGTGCCAGTAGTATAGATTCTTGGGAGGACACTGAAGCTTTCTTT
-,TRBJ2-3,TRBV9,-,CASSVALPPGDTQYF,TGTGCCAGCAGCGTAGCCCTCCCCCCAGGGGATACGCAGTATTTT
-,TRBJ2-7,TRBV30,-,CAWTSGSYEQYF,TGTGCCTGGACCTCAGGGTCCTACGAGCAGTACTTC
-,TRBJ2-3,TRBV7-2,TRBD2,CASMWSLAGGGTDTQYF,TGTGCCAGCATGTGGTCCCTAGCGGGAGGGGGGACAGATACGCAGTATTTT
few,TRBJ1-2,TRBV6-1,-,CASSEAAGRVGYTF,TGTGCCAGCAGTGAAGCGGCAGGGAGGGTTGGCTACACCTTC
once,TRBJ2-5,TRBV24-1,-,CATSDPAGQLGETQYF,TGTGCCACCAGTGATCCAGCAGGACAGTTAGGGGAGACCCAGTACTTC
-,TRBJ2-3,TRBV6-5,-,CASALSTDTQYF,TGTGCCAGTGCACTTAGCACAGATACGCAGTATTTT
-,TRBJ1-5,TRBV5-6,-,CASSSYREGAQHF,TGTGCCAGCAGCTCTTACAGGGAAGGAGCCCAGCATTTT
-,TRBJ2-2,TRBV5-8,TRBD1,CASRRQGPGELFF,TGTGCCAGCAGGAGACAGGGGCCCGGGGAGCTGTTTTTT
-,TRBJ2-1,TRBV9,TRBD2,CASSPSVSGSRYNEQFF,TGTGCCAGCAGCCCCTCGGTGAGCGGGAGTAGGTACAATGAGCAGTTCTTC